This T cell receptor beta chain was profiled in a study of T cells in Graves' hyperthyroidism and ophthalmopathy. RNA transcripts gave rise to amplified TCR beta CDR3 regions. TCR CDR3 regions were first amplified by RT-PCR with HTBI primers. TCRdb fed the multiplex PCR reads into MiXCR, producing one record per CDR3 protein. Among a few hundred thousand distinct CDR3 sequences listed, roughly 14% were seen once. Using over 8.5 ml of fresh peripheral blood, PBMCs were prepared. The length of the CDR3 is 14 residues. Germline loops: CDR1 SGHAT, CDR2 FQNNGV. With 6 bases clipped from V and 8 bases from J, the junction kept 6 bases outside the gene matches.

The receptor was isolated from a woman between 40 and 50 years old with Graves' hyperthyroidism that later progressed to Graves' ophthalmopathy. The chain joins TRBV11-2 to TRBJ2-1; TRBD2 agrees at 11 bases. Sequenced input: blood. CDR3 loop: CASSRLAGRDEQFF. In DNA, the CDR3 is TGTGCCAGCAGTAGACTAGCGGGACGAGATGAGCAGTTCTTC. The entire variable domain, with the rest obtained from reference TRBV11-2 and TRBJ2-1, is as follows: EAGVAQSPRYKIIEKRQSVAFWCNPISGHATLYWYQQILGQGPKLLIQFQNNGVVDDSQLPKDRFSAERLKGVDSTLKIQPAKLEDSAVYLCASSRLAGRDEQFFGPGTRLTVL.